This T cell receptor beta chain was recovered during a study of T cell responses to AZD1222 COVID-19 vaccine. Germline loops: CDR1 GTSNPN, CDR2 SVGIG (reference sequence). V was clipped by 0 bases and J by 1 base, with 6 bases between them. CDR3 length equals 13 residues. Findings and limits, study-wide: The study found Spike-specific TCR breadth and depth rose after two AZD1222 doses. At study baseline, merely over 5 AZD1222 recipients were seropositive.

This clone came up once. Its antigen is unknown. Second doses were pooled across both intervals (about 4 or about 12 weeks). TCRdb's copy holds only in-frame clones and misses some; the assay was immunoSEQ multiplex PCR. Among 95,000 to 150,000 clones listed, approximately 89% were seen once. The TCR sequence derives from an adult who received the AZD1222 COVID-19 vaccine. The sequences come from peripheral blood, collected 28 days after the second AZD1222 dose. The chain is built from TRBV30 and TRBJ1-1; D remains ambiguous. CDR3 loop: CAWSVQENTEAFF. CDR3 DNA sequence: TGTGCCTGGAGTGTTCAGGAGAACACTGAAGCTTTCTTT. The entire variable domain, with the rest obtained from reference TRBV30 and TRBJ1-1, is as follows: SQTIHQWPATLVQPVGSPLSLECTVEGTSNPNLYWYRQAAGRGLQLLFYSVGIGQISSEVPQNLSASRPQDRQFILSSKKLLLSDSGFYLCAWSVQENTEAFFGQGTRLTVV.